This T cell receptor beta chain appears in the sequencing data of a study of neurological immune-mediated disorders (dated by TCRdb to 2018 to 2020). About the study as a whole: Of the 35 or so multiple sclerosis patients, approximately 30 had relapsing-remitting MS and 3 had secondary progressive MS. The study compared peripheral blood TCR-beta repertoires of HTLV-I-associated myelopathy (HAM/TSP) patients, multiple sclerosis patients and healthy controls using UMI-based sequencing. The approximately 110 TCR-beta libraries covered PBMC samples along with longitudinal samples, technical triplicates, and paired sorted CD4+ and CD8+ T-cell subsets. The cohort was made up of some 70 subjects, consisting of some 15 HAM/TSP patients, some 34 multiple sclerosis patients and about 20 healthy controls.

For the sorted-subset TCR libraries, the starting material was 1 million sorted CD4+ or CD8+ T cells. Multiple sclerosis patients were enrolled in a US clinical protocol evaluating disease progression by magnetic resonance imaging. Peripheral blood underwent Ficoll-Hypaque density gradient centrifugation to isolate PBMCs, which were then cryopreserved in liquid nitrogen. Paired sorted CD4+ and CD8+ subsets came from healthy controls, HAM/TSP patients and MS patients. The investigation overall reported the following: The MS cluster was not associated with any clinical or MRI features, and the authors stated that larger cohorts are needed. Across subjects, expanded clones never shared an identical CDR3 amino acid sequence, which suggests that the TCR-beta repertoires in every group were private. Repertoires from 18 of 34 MS patients were grouped by phylogenetic analysis into a cluster of related CDR3 sequences, suggesting a possible repertoire-level signature. TCR clonal expansion was highest in HAM/TSP patients and lowest in MS patients, with MS patients falling below even healthy controls.

From the cysteine through the phenylalanine, the CDR3 covers 15 amino acids. Only the CDR3 DNA is retained, 45 bases long and in frame from the first base. Via the germline V gene, CDR1 is LGHNA and CDR2 YSLEER. The junction shows trimming of 0 bases on V and 5 bases on J, plus 13 bases between the germline ends. cDNA was synthesized by template-switch 5'RACE using a primer carrying a 10-nucleotide random unique molecular identifier by which each TCR transcript was tagged. Every sequencing run covered 15-18 subjects and yielded more than 170 million TCR-beta sequences. The RNeasy kit was used for extraction of total RNA. TCR-beta VDJ regions were amplified with primers for the TCR constant region and the 5'RACE anchor, using the KAPA Real-time Library Amplification kit. Sample indexes and Illumina adaptors were added in a first PCR, and a second PCR then increased library yield. After purification with Ampure beads, the TCR product of roughly 650 bp was size-selected on a 2% E-gel SizeSelection system. Before pooling, library quality was assessed on a Bioanalyzer, concentration was determined with Qubit, and library quantification was performed with the Kapa Library Quantification kit. An Illumina HiSeq 2500 sequenced the libraries paired-end 2 x 150 bp. To increase sequence diversity, about 25-30% phiX was spiked into each library pool. Per the authors' processing: The UMI-based MiGEC pipeline processed quality-filtered reads and removed over 80% of raw TCR sequences during error correction. VDJ genes were aligned to IMGT germline references, and each clonotype was defined by a unique CDR3 amino acid sequence together with V-J genes. VDJtools evaluated clonal expansion, Shannon diversity and CDR3 relatedness (CalcPairwiseDistances, ClusterSamples); CLCbio workbench built phylogenetic trees. Using coefficient-of-variation modelling across technical triplicates, the study counted a clone as expanded if it had at least 8 unique UMIs. The public sequencing data were trimmed at Q25 with fastp and processed into clonotypes with MiXCR by TCRdb, which kept only in-frame beta chains. Rows merge per CDR3 protein into single entries with the most common DNA and genes. For this entry, the V and J calls and clone size follow TCRdb and not the study's own pipeline. The sample table holds just over 20,000 distinct CDR3 sequences, of which about 18% were seen once. Of the sample, roughly 7% is held by the ten largest clones.

Remarks on this clonotype: The clone's antigen remains unknown. The sample holds no much larger clone one base away, and base qualities are not on file.

Rearrangement joined TRBV4-3 to TRBJ1-1; the D gene identity is not certain. The receptor was isolated from a woman between 18 and 29 years old with multiple sclerosis. Sequencing was performed on CD8+ T cells from blood. The CDR3 reads CASSQDRNLVTEAFF. Here is the DNA: TGCGCCAGCAGCCAAGATAGGAATTTGGTAACTGAAGCTTTCTTT.